Listed here are 28 T cell receptor beta chains from one sample, sequenced in a study of T cell responses to AZD1222 COVID-19 vaccine. Profiled with immunoSEQ multiplex PCR; TCRdb holds only in-frame clones, not every one. The sample shows approximately 81,000 clones, 90% to 95% of them seen only once. Sequenced here: peripheral blood, sampled on day 0 of MenACWY control vaccination. The origin of the receptors is an adult in good health.

The J gene is TRBJ1-6, the V gene TRBV5-5; D is unclear. Germline lookup yields CDR1 SGHKS and CDR2 YYEKEE (reference sequence). Trimming removed 1 base at V and 6 bases at J, with 8 bases between. This CDR3 spans 14 amino acids. CDR3 sequence (DNA): TGTGCCAGCAGCTTGTACGGTTCTAATTCACCCCTCCACTTT. Its protein product is CASSLYGSNSPLHF.

This rearrangement joins TRBV29-1 to TRBJ1-1; D remains ambiguous. V was clipped by 3 bases and J by 2 bases, with 10 bases between them. The CDR3 spans 13 residues. Germline V lookup: CDR1 SQVTM, CDR2 ANQGSEA. The CDR3 region has the DNA TGCAGCGTTGAGCGGCAGTTCAACACTGAAGCTTTCTTT. Protein product: CSVERQFNTEAFF.

The rearrangement uses TRBV28 and TRBJ1-1; 7 bases are a match to TRBD1. Germline assignment: CDR1 MDHEN and CDR2 SYDVKM. V gave up 6 bases and J gave up 4 bases; unmatched junction bases: 8. The CDR3 covers 14 residues. CDR3 loop: CASRLPGQLTEAFF. In nucleotides, the CDR3 is TGTGCCAGCAGGCTCCCGGGACAGCTCACTGAAGCTTTCTTT.

The V gene is TRBV19, the J gene TRBJ2-1; 8 nucleotides align to TRBD2. The CDR3 spans 15 residues. Germline loops: CDR1 LNHDA, CDR2 SQIVND (reference sequence). V shed 3 bases and J 5 bases; nucleotides not matched to a gene: 6. The CDR3 nucleotides are TGTGCCAGTAGTATCAGGGCGGGAGGACACAATGAGCAGTTCTTC. It codes for CASSIRAGGHNEQFF. Variable domain in full (rest from reference TRBV19 and TRBJ2-1): DGGITQSPKYLFRKEGQNVTLSCEQNLNHDAMYWYRQDPGQGLRLIYYSQIVNDFQKGDIAEGYSVSREKKESFPLTVTSAQKNPTAFYLCASSIRAGGHNEQFFGPGTRLTVL.

The rearrangement links TRBV11-1 to TRBJ1-2; D not resolved. Germline V lookup: CDR1 SGHAT, CDR2 FQDESV (reference sequence). Trimming pared 1 base from V and 4 bases from J, leaving 13 bases between. The CDR3 is made up of 15 amino acids. This CDR3 reads CASSLVRGLGYGYTF. The CDR3 bases are TGTGCCAGCAGCTTAGTACGGGGATTGGGCTATGGCTACACCTTC.

J is TRBJ2-5 and V is TRBV13, with D possibly matching TRBD2 (5 bases). The ends were cut back, 2 bases at V and 7 bases at J, with 5 bases in the middle. Germline V gene lookup returns CDR1 PRHDT and CDR2 FYEKMQ (reference sequence). The length of the CDR3 is 11 residues. The CDR3 spells CASSLRGTQYF. The CDR3 nucleotides are TGTGCCAGCAGCTTACGGGGGACCCAGTACTTC.

The chain combines TRBV29-1 with TRBJ1-1, with D maybe TRBD1 (5 bases). CDR3 length: 13 residues. The germline CDR1 and CDR2 sequences are SQVTM and ANQGSEA. V lost 3 bases and J 11 bases, leaving 19 bases between the germline ends. Here the CDR3 DNA reads TGCAGCGTTGACCCCGGGGCGTTTAGGAGGGCTTTCTTT. Protein: CSVDPGAFRRAFF.

The chain employs TRBV19 and TRBJ2-4; 8 nucleotides align to TRBD1. CDR3 length: 12 amino acids. Unmatched junction bases numbered 6, after V lost 3 bases and J lost 14 bases. Germline V CDR1 and CDR2: LNHDA, SQIVND (reference sequence). In DNA, the CDR3 is TGTGCCAGTAGTATCGGGGGACAGGCAGAGTACTTC. This codes for CASSIGGQAEYF.

The gene calls are TRBV4-1 and TRBJ2-5, with 8 bases fitting TRBD2. CDR1 and CDR2 (germline): MGHRA, YSYEKL. CDR3 size: 16 residues. V lost 1 base and J lost 0; bases outside the gene matches: 4. The chain's CDR3 is CASSQGTSSYQETQYF. DNA of the CDR3: TGCGCCAGCAGCCAAGGGACTAGCTCGTACCAAGAGACCCAGTACTTC.

The rearrangement links TRBV24-1 to TRBJ2-1; possibly TRBD1 for D (5 bases). The CDR3 consists of 14 residues. The V and J ends lost 4 bases and 5 bases respectively, with 11 bases between them. CDR1 KGHDR and CDR2 SFDVKD come from the germline V gene. The CDR3 spells CATSEAGSDNEQFF. DNA for the CDR3: TGTGCCACCAGTGAGGCAGGGTCGGACAATGAGCAGTTCTTC.

Regarding this clone: The identical CDR3 is also encoded by other nucleotide sequences in the sample. The chain joins TRBV7-8 to TRBJ2-7; D perhaps matches TRBD1 (5 bases). The CDR3 has 14 amino acids. In germline, CDR1 is SGHVS, CDR2 FQNEAQ. V lost 3 bases to trimming and J lost 2 bases, with 11 bases between them. The CDR3 loop is CASSLVDTTYEQYF. In DNA, the CDR3 is TGTGCCAGCAGCTTGGTGGACACCACCTACGAGCAGTACTTC.

V usage is TRBV9 and J usage is TRBJ2-1; D is possibly TRBD2 (5 bases). Trimming took 4 bases from V and 0 from J, leaving 11 bases between them. The CDR3 length is 15 residues. The germline V gene encodes CDR1 SGDLS and CDR2 YYNGEE. The CDR3 DNA sequence: TGTGCCAGCAGCTCATACGGGAACTCCTACAATGAGCAGTTCTTC. It yields the protein CASSSYGNSYNEQFF.

The chain carries TRBV4-3 and TRBJ2-5; 11 nucleotides agree with TRBD2. J gave up 2 bases and V 0 bases, and 8 bases lay outside the gene matches. Germline CDR1 is LGHNA and CDR2 is YSLEER. CDR3 size: 18 residues. CDR3 region: CASSQDLAGGGGQETQYF. The CDR3, as DNA: TGCGCCAGCAGCCAAGACCTAGCGGGAGGCGGGGGGCAAGAGACCCAGTACTTC.

This chain links TRBV11-2 with TRBJ2-7; no firm D call. Germline assignment: CDR1 SGHAT and CDR2 FQNNGV. With 8 bases removed from V and 5 bases from J, the gap between germline ends came to 16 bases. This CDR3 spans 13 amino acids. CDR3 sequence reads: CASRAGGRDEQYF. DNA of the CDR3: TGTGCCAGCCGAGCAGGCGGTCGGGACGAGCAGTACTTC.

This clone was seen a single time. The chain is built from TRBV10-3 and TRBJ1-3, with D uncertain. Trimming left V 0 bases short and J 4 bases short, with 10 bases between. Looked up from germline, CDR1 is ENHRY and CDR2 is SYGVKD. This CDR3 has 15 amino acids. The DNA of the CDR3 is TGTGCCATCAGTGAGTCGGAGGATGGAGGAAACACCATATATTTT. The encoded protein is CAISESEDGGNTIYF.

The V and J genes are TRBV2 and TRBJ1-2; the D gene is possibly TRBD1 (5 bases). CDR1 SNHLY and CDR2 FYNNEI come from the germline V gene. The ends were cut back, 8 bases at V and 4 bases at J, with 14 bases in the middle. This CDR3 contains 13 residues. The CDR3 reads CASPPGTGYGYTF. Written as DNA, the CDR3 is TGTGCCAGCCCTCCGGGGACTGGCTATGGCTACACCTTC.

The rearrangement joins TRBV10-3 to TRBJ1-6; D gene unclear. CDR3 length equals 15 residues. Trimming removed 11 bases from V and 10 bases from J, with 24 bases in between. The germline gives CDR1 ENHRY, CDR2 SYGVKD. Written as DNA, the CDR3 is TGTGCCCCAAAACACGGCATTCCTCGTAGGTCACCCCTCCACTTT. This translates into CAPKHGIPRRSPLHF.

This chain uses TRBV5-4 with TRBJ2-7; D gene ambiguous. Between the trimmed V and J ends, which lost 0 bases and 5 bases, there was a span of 9 bases. Germline values: CDR1 SGHNT, CDR2 YYREEE (reference sequence). The CDR3 contains 13 residues. CDR3 sequence reads: CASSLGGVDEQYF. CDR3 bases: TGTGCCAGCAGCTTGGGAGGTGTGGACGAGCAGTACTTC. The full variable domain, its missing parts supplied by reference TRBV5-4 and TRBJ2-7, is ETGVTQSPTHLIKTRGQQVTLRCSSQSGHNTVSWYQQALGQGPQFIFQYYREEENGRGNFPPRFSGLQFPNYSSELNVNALELDDSALYLCASSLGGVDEQYFGPGTRLTVT.

The rearrangement links TRBV5-4 to TRBJ2-2, with D possibly being TRBD2 (6 bases). The germline gives CDR1 SGHNT, CDR2 YYREEE (reference sequence). The germline V and J ends were trimmed by 2 bases and 2 bases, with 10 bases remaining between them. CDR3 length: 15 residues. The CDR3 loop reads CASSFGAGNTGELFF. CDR3 nucleotide sequence: TGTGCCAGCAGCTTCGGAGCGGGTAACACCGGGGAGCTGTTTTTT.

V gene TRBV6-4 combines with J gene TRBJ1-1; D unclear. There are 16 residues in the CDR3. CDR1 MRHNA and CDR2 SNTAGT come from the germline V gene. V was shortened by 0 bases and J by 3 bases, with 14 bases between the two germline ends. The CDR3 sequence: CASSDSGWRVHTEAFF. As DNA, the CDR3 is TGTGCCAGCAGTGACTCAGGTTGGAGGGTGCACACTGAAGCTTTCTTT.

The chain recombines TRBV15 with TRBJ1-1, with D possibly matching TRBD1 (5 bases). Trimming left V 8 bases short and J 2 bases short, with 18 bases between. CDR1 is LNHNV and CDR2 is YYDKDF in the germline V gene (reference sequence). The CDR3 is 15 amino acids. This CDR3 reads CATFRRDGRNTEAFF. CDR3 nucleotides: TGTGCCACCTTCCGCCGGGACGGAAGAAACACTGAAGCTTTCTTT.

The chain links TRBV5-4 to TRBJ2-7; 7 bases map to TRBD2. V lost 5 bases, J lost 2 bases, and 7 bases stayed unmatched. CDR3 length: 14 amino acids. The germline V gene has CDR1 SGHNT and CDR2 YYREEE (reference sequence). CDR3 amino acids: CASSPGEGPYEQYF. The CDR3 region has the DNA TGTGCCAGCAGTCCGGGGGAGGGCCCCTACGAGCAGTACTTC.

Only one count was recorded for this clone. This chain joins TRBV28 and TRBJ2-6; the D is unclear. Germline V gene data show CDR1 as MDHEN and CDR2 as SYDVKM. This CDR3 is built from 15 residues. V dropped 6 bases and J dropped 2 bases, with 11 bases sitting between them. This CDR3 is CASSPPATGANVLTF. CDR3 coding DNA: TGTGCCAGCAGCCCCCCGGCGACTGGGGCCAACGTCCTGACTTTC.

The chain couples TRBV24-1 to TRBJ1-4, with no clear D. Germline loops: CDR1 KGHDR, CDR2 SFDVKD. Trimming stripped 4 bases from V and 8 bases from J, with 10 bases between. This CDR3 comprises 13 residues. As DNA, the CDR3 is TGTGCCACCAGTGACATCTCGGGAGAAAAACTGTTTTTT. This codes for CATSDISGEKLFF.

J is TRBJ1-6 and V is TRBV28; no clear D. The V gene's germline CDR1 is MDHEN and CDR2 SYDVKM. Trimming removed 8 bases from V and 4 bases from J, with 12 bases in between. This CDR3 contains 14 residues. The CDR3 loop reads CASVLRTYNSPLHF. CDR3 nucleotides: TGTGCCAGCGTGCTCCGGACTTATAATTCACCCCTCCACTTT.

The chain has TRBV30 and TRBJ2-1; possibly TRBD2 for D (5 bases). CDR3 length: 13 amino acids. V dropped 5 bases and J dropped 1 base, with 9 bases sitting between them. The germline V gene has CDR1 GTSNPN and CDR2 SVGIG (reference sequence). The chain's CDR3 is CAWFRESYNEQFF. The DNA for the CDR3 is TGTGCCTGGTTCCGGGAATCCTACAATGAGCAGTTCTTC.

This chain links TRBV7-2 with TRBJ1-2; D is possibly TRBD1 (6 bases). Germline CDR1 and CDR2: SGHTA and FQGNSA. V was shortened by 6 bases and J by 8 bases, with 19 bases between the two germline ends. The CDR3 has 14 residues. CDR3 loop: CASSLLAGGRGYTF. The CDR3 DNA is TGTGCCAGCAGTCTGCTGGCTGGGGGCAGGGGCTACACCTTC.

This rearrangement joins TRBV4-1 to TRBJ1-2; 7 bases line up with TRBD1. This CDR3 comprises 15 residues. The V segment lost 3 bases and the J segment 0 bases; nucleotides outside the gene matches: 4. Germline V gene data show CDR1 as MGHRA and CDR2 as YSYEKL. The CDR3 reads CASSQAGQANYGYTF. The CDR3 bases are TGCGCCAGCAGCCAGGCCGGACAGGCTAACTATGGCTACACCTTC.